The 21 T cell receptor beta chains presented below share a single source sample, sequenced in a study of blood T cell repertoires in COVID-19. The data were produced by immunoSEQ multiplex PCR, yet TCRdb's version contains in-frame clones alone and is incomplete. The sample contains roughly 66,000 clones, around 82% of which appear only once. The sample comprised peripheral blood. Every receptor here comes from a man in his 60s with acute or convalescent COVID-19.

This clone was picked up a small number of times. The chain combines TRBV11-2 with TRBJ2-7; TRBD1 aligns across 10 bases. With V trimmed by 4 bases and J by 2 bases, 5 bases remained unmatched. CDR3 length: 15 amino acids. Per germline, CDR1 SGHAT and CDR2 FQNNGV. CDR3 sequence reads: CASSSRQGATYEQYF. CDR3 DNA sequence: TGTGCCAGCAGCTCTCGACAGGGGGCAACCTACGAGCAGTACTTC.

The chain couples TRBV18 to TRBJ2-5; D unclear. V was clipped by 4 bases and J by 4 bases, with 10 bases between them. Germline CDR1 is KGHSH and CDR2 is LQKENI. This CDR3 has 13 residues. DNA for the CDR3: TGTGCCAGCTCACAATCCATCCCAGAGACCCAGTACTTC. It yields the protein CASSQSIPETQYF.

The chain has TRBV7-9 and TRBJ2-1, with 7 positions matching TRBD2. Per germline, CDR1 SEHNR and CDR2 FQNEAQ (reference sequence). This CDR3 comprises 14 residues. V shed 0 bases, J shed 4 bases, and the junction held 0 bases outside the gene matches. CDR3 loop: CASSLAGGYNEQFF. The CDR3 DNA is TGTGCCAGCAGCTTAGCGGGGGGGTACAATGAGCAGTTCTTC.

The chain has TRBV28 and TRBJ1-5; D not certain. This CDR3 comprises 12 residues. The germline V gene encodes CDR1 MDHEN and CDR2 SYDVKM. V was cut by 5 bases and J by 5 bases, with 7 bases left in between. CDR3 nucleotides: TGTGCCAGCAGTACAAAGTATCAGCCCCAGCATTTT. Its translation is CASSTKYQPQHF.

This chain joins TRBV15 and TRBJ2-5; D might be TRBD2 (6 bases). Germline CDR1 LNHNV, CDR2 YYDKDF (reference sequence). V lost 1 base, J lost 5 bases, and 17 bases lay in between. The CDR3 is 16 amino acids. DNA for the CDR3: TGTGCCACCAGCAGAGTAGGAGGGATCCGGGGGGAGACCCAGTACTTC. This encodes CATSRVGGIRGETQYF.

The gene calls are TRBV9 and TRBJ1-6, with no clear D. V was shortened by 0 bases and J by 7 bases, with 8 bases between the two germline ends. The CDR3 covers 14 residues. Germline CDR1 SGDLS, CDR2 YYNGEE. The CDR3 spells CASSVGLENSPLHF. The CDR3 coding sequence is TGTGCCAGCAGCGTAGGGTTGGAGAATTCACCCCTCCACTTT. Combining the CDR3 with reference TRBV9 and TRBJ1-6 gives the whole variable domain DSGVTQTPKHLITATGQRVTLRCSPRSGDLSVYWYQQSLDQGLQFLIQYYNGEERAKGNILERFSAQQFPDLHSELNLSSLELGDSALYFCASSVGLENSPLHFGNGTRLTVT.

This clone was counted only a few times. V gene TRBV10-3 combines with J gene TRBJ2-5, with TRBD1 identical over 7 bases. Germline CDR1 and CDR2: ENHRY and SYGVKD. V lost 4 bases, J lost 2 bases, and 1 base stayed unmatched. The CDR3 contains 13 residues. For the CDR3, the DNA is TGTGCCATCAGTGGGGGACAGCAAGAGACCCAGTACTTC. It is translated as CAISGGQQETQYF.

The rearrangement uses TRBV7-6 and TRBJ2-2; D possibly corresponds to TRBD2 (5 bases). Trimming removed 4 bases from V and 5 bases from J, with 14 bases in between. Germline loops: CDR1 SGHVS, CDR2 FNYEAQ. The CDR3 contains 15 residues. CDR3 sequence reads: CASSSINLATGELFF. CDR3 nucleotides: TGTGCCAGCAGCTCAATAAATCTAGCAACCGGGGAGCTGTTTTTT.

CDR3 sequence reads: CASSILRQSNQPQHF. CDR3 nucleotide sequence: TGTGCCAGTAGTATTTTGCGACAGAGCAATCAGCCCCAGCATTTT. The chain links TRBV19 to TRBJ1-5, with a weak D call TRBD1 (5 bases). The CDR3 extends over 15 amino acids. V gave up 3 bases and J gave up 1 base, with 10 bases separating them. Germline V gene data show CDR1 as LNHDA and CDR2 as SQIVND (reference sequence).

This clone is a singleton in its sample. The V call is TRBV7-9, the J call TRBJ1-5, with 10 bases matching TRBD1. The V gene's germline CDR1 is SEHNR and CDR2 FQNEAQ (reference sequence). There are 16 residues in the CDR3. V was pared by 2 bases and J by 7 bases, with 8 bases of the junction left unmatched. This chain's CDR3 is CASSLWSGTGEQPQHF. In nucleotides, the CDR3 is TGTGCCAGCAGCTTATGGTCCGGGACAGGGGAACAGCCCCAGCATTTT.

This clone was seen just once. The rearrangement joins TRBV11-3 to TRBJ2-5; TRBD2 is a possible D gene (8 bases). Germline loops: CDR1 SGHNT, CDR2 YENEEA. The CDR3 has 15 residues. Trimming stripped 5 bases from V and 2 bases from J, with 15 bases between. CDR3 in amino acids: CASSRGGGGQETQYF. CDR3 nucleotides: TGTGCCAGCAGCCGAGGGGGCGGGGGGCAAGAGACCCAGTACTTC.

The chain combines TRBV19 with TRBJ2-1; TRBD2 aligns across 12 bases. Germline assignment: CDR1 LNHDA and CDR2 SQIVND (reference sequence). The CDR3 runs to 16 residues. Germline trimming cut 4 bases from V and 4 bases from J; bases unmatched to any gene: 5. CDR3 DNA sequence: TGTGCCAGTAGTACTAGGACTAGCGGGGTATACAATGAGCAGTTCTTC. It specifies CASSTRTSGVYNEQFF. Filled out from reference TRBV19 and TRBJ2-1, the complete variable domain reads DGGITQSPKYLFRKEGQNVTLSCEQNLNHDAMYWYRQDPGQGLRLIYYSQIVNDFQKGDIAEGYSVSREKKESFPLTVTSAQKNPTAFYLCASSTRTSGVYNEQFFGPGTRLTVL.

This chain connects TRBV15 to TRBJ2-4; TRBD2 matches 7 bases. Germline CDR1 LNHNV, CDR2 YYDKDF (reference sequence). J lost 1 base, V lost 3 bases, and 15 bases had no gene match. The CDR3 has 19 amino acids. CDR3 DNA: TGTGCCACCAGCAGGGAGCGGGGTCTCGTCCCGATCGCCAAAAACATTCAGTACTTC. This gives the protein CATSRERGLVPIAKNIQYF.

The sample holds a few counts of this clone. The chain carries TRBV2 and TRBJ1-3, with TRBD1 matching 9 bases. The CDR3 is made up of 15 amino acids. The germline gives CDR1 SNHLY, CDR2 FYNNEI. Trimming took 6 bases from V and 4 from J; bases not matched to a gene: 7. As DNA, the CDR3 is TGTGCCAGCAGGGAACAGGGGGCCCGAGGAAACACCATATATTTT. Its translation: CASREQGARGNTIYF.

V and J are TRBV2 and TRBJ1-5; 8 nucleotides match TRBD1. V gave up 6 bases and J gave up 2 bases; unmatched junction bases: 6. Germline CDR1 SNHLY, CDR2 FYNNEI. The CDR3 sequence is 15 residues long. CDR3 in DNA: TGTGCCAGCAGAGGACAGGGTATGCGCAATCAGCCCCAGCATTTT. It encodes CASRGQGMRNQPQHF. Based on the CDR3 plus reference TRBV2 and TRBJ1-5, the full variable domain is EPEVTQTPSHQVTQMGQEVILRCVPISNHLYFYWYRQILGQKVEFLVSFYNNEISEKSEIFDDQFSVERPDGSNFTLKIRSTKLEDSAMYFCASRGQGMRNQPQHFGDGTRLSIL.

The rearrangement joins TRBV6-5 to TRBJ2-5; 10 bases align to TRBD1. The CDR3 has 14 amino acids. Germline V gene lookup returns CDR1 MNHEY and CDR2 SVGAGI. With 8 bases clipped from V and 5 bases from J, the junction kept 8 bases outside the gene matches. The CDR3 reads CASFRQGAMETQYF. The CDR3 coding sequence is TGTGCCAGCTTTCGACAGGGGGCAATGGAGACCCAGTACTTC.

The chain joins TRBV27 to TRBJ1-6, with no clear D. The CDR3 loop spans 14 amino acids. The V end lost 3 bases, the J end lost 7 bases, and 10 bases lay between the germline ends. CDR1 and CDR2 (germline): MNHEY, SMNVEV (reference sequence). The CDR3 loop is CASSFGVENSPLHF. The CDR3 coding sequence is TGTGCCAGCAGTTTCGGGGTAGAGAATTCACCCCTCCACTTT.

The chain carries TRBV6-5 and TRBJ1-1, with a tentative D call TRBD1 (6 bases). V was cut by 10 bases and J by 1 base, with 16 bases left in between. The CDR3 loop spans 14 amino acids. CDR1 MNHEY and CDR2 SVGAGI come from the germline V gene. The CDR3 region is CATATGTRNTEAFF. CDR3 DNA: TGTGCCACTGCCACAGGGACAAGGAACACTGAAGCTTTCTTT.

CDR3 protein: CASSYGPGQPNTGELFF. In DNA form, the CDR3 reads TGTGCCAGCAGCTATGGCCCGGGACAGCCGAACACCGGGGAGCTGTTTTTT. The rearrangement links TRBV6-2 or TRBV6-3 to TRBJ2-2, with TRBD1 identical over 7 bases. This CDR3 contains 17 residues. Trimming at V came to 6 bases and at J to 0 bases, leaving 10 bases not matched to a gene. CDR1 is MNHEY, CDR2 SVGEGT, per germline.

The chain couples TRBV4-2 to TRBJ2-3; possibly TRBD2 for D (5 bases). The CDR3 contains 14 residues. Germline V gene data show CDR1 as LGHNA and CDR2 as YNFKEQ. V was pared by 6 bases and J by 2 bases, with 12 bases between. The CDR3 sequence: CASRDWENTDTQYF. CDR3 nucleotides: TGTGCCAGCAGAGACTGGGAGAACACAGATACGCAGTATTTT.

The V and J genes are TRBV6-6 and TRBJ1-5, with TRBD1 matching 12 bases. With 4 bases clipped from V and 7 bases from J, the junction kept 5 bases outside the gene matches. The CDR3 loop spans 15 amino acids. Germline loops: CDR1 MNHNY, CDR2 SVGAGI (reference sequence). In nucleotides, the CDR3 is TGTGCCAGCAGTTCCGGGACAGGGGGCTGGCAGCCCCAGCATTTT. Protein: CASSSGTGGWQPQHF.